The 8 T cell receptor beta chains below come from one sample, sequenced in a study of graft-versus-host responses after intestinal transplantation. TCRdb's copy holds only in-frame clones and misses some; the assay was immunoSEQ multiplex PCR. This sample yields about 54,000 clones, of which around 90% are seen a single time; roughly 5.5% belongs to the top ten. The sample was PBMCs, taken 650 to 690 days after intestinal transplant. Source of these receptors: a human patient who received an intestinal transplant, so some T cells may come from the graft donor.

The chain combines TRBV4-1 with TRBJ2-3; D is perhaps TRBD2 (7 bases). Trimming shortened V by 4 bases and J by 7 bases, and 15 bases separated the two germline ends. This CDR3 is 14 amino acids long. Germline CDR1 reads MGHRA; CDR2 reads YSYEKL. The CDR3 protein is CASSRGGGANTQYF. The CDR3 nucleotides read TGCGCCAGCAGCCGAGGAGGGGGGGCGAATACGCAGTATTTT.

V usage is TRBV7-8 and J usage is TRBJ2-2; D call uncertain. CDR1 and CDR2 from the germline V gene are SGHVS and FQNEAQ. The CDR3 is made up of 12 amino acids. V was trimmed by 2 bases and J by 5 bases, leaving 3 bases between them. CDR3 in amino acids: CASSLRTGELFF. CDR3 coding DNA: TGTGCCAGCAGCTTAAGAACCGGGGAGCTGTTTTTT.

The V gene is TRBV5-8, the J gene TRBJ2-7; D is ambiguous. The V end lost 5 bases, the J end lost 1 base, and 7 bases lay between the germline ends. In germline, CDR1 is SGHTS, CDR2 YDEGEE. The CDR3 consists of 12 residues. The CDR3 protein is CASRPSSYEQYF. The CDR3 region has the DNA TGTGCCAGCAGGCCGAGTTCCTACGAGCAGTACTTC.

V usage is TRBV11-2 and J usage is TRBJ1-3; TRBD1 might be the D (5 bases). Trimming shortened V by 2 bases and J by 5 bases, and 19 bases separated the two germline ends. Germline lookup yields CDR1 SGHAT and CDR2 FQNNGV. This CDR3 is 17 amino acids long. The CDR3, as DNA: TGTGCCAGCAGCTTACAGGGTCTAGGGACGGCAAGAAACACCATATATTTT. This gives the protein CASSLQGLGTARNTIYF.

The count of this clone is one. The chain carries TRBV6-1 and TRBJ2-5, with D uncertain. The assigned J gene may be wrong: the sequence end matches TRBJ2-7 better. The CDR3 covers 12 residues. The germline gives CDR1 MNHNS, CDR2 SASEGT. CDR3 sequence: CASTLPSYEQYF. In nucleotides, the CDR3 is TGTGCCAGCACCTTACCCTCCTACGAGCAGTACTTC.

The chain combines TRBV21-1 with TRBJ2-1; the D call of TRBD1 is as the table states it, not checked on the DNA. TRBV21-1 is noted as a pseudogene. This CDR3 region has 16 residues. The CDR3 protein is CASSKVGTGFQNEQFF. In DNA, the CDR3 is TGTGCCAGCAGCAAAGTTGGGACAGGTTTCCAGAATGAGCAGTTCTTC.

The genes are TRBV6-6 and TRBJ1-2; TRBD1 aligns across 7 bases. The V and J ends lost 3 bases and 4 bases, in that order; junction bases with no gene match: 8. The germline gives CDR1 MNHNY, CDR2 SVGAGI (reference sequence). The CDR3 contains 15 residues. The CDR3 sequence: CASSYSRDSTYGYTF. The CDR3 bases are TGTGCCAGCAGTTATTCCAGGGACAGCACCTATGGCTACACCTTC.

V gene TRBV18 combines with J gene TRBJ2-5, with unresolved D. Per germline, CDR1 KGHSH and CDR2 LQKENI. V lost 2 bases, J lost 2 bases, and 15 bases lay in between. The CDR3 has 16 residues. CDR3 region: CASSPRSGVGQETQYF. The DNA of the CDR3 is TGTGCCAGCTCACCAAGGTCGGGTGTAGGGCAAGAGACCCAGTACTTC.